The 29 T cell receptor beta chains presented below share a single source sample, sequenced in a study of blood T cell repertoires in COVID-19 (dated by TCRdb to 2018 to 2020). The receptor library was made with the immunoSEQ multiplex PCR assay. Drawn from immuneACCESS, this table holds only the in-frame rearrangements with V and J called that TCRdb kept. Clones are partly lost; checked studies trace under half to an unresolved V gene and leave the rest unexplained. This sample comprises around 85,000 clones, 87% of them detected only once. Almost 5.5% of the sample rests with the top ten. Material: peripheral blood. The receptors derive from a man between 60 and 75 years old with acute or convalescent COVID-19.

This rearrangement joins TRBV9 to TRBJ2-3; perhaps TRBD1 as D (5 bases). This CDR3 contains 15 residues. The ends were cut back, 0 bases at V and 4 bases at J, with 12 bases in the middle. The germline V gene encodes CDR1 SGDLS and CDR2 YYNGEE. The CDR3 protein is CASSVEAGNSDTQYF. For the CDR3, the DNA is TGTGCCAGCAGCGTAGAGGCAGGGAATTCAGATACGCAGTATTTT.

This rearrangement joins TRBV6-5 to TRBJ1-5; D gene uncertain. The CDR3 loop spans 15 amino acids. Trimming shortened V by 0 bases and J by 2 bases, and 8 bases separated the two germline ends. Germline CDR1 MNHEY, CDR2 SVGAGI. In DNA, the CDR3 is TGTGCCAGCAGTTACTCGTCTGAGGGCAATCAGCCCCAGCATTTT. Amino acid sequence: CASSYSSEGNQPQHF.

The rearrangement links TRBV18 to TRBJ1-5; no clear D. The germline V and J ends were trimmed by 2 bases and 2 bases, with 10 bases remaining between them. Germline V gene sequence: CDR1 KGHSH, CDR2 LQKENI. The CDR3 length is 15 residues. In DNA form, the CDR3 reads TGTGCCAGCTCACCATTCGGGGATGGCAATCAGCCCCAGCATTTT. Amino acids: CASSPFGDGNQPQHF.

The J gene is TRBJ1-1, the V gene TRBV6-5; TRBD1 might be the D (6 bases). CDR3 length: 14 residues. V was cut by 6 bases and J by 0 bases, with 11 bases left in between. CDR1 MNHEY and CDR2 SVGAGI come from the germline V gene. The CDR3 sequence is CASRDGQMNTEAFF. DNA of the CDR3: TGTGCCAGCAGGGACGGACAGATGAACACTGAAGCTTTCTTT.

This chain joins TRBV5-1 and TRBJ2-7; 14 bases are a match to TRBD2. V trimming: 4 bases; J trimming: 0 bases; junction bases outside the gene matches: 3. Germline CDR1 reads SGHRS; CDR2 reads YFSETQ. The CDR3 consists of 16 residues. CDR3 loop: CASSTGTSGGSYEQYF. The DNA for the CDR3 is TGCGCCAGCAGCACCGGGACTAGCGGGGGCTCCTACGAGCAGTACTTC.

The DNA of the CDR3 is TGTGCCAGCAGCCAGGACAGGAACACTGAAGCTTTCTTT. Translated, it gives CASSQDRNTEAFF. This chain links TRBV5-4 with TRBJ1-1; a weak D match, TRBD1 (6 bases). This CDR3 contains 13 residues. Deletions cut 4 bases from V and 1 base from J, with 8 bases between. Germline V lookup: CDR1 SGHNT, CDR2 YYREEE (reference sequence).

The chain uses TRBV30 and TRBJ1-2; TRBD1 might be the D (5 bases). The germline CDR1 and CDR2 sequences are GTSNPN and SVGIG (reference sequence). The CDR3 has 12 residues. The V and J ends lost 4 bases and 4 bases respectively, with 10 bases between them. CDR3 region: CAWTAQGYGYTF. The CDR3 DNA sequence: TGTGCCTGGACAGCCCAGGGCTATGGCTACACCTTC.

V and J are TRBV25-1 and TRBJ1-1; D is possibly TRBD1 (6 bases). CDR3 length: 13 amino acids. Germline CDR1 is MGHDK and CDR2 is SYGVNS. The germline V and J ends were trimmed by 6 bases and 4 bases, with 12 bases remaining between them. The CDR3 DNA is TGTGCCAGCAGACAGGGTATCGCCACTGAAGCTTTCTTT. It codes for CASRQGIATEAFF.

The CDR3 protein is CAWSYSGEPNTGELFF. CDR3 nucleotide sequence: TGTGCCTGGAGTTATAGCGGGGAACCGAACACCGGGGAGCTGTTTTTT. V usage is TRBV30 and J usage is TRBJ2-2; TRBD2 matches at 8 bases. The CDR3 runs to 16 residues. Germline CDR1 GTSNPN, CDR2 SVGIG (reference sequence). J gave up 0 bases and V 2 bases, and 5 bases lay outside the gene matches.

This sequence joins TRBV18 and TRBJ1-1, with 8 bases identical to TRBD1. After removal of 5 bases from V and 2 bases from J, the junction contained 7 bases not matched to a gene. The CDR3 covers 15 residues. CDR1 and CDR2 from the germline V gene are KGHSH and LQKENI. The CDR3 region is CASSTSGQVNTEAFF. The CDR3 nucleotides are TGTGCCAGCTCAACCTCGGGACAGGTCAACACTGAAGCTTTCTTT.

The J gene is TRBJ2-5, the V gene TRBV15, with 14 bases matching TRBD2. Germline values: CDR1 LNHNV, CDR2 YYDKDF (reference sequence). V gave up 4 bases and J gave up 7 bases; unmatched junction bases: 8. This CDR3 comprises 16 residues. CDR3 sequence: CATSTRLAGGLGTQYF. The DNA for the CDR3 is TGTGCCACCAGCACCCGACTAGCGGGGGGGCTAGGGACCCAGTACTTC.

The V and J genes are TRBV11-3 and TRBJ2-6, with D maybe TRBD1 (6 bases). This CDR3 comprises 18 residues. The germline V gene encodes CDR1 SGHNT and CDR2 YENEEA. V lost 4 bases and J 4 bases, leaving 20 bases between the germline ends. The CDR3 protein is CASSSVPFTGLGANVLTF. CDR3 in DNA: TGTGCCAGCAGCTCAGTCCCCTTCACAGGGTTGGGGGCCAACGTCCTGACTTTC.

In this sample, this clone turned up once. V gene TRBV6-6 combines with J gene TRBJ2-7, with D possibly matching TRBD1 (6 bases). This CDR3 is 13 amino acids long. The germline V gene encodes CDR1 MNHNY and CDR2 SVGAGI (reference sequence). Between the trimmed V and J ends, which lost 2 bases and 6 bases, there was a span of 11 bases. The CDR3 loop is CASSYDRYAEQYF. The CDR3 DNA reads TGTGCCAGCAGTTACGACAGGTACGCCGAGCAGTACTTC.

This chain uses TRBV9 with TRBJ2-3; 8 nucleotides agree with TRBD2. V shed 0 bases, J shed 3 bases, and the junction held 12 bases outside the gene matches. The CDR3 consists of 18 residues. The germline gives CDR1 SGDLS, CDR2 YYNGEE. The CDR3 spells CASSVGDSFGGATDTQYF. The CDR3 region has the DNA TGTGCCAGCAGCGTAGGGGATTCTTTCGGGGGGGCAACAGATACGCAGTATTTT.

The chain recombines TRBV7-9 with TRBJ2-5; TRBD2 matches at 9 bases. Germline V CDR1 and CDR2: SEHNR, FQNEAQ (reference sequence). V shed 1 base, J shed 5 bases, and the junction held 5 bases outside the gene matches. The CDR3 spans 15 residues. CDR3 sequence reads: CASSLERTSAETQYF. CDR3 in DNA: TGTGCCAGCAGCTTAGAGAGGACTAGCGCGGAGACCCAGTACTTC.

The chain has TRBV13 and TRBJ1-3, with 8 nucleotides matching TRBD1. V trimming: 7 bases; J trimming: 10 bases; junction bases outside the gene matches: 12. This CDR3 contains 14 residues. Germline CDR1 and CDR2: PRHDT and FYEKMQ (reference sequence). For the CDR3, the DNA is TGTGCCAGCACCCACGGACAGGGCGGAGGAACCATATATTTT. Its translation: CASTHGQGGGTIYF.

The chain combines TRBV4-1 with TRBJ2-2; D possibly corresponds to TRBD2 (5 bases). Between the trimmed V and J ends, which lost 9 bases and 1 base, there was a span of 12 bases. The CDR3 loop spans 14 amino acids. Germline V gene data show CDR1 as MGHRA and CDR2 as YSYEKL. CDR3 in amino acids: CASAGKWNTGELFF. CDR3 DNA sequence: TGCGCCAGTGCGGGCAAGTGGAACACCGGGGAGCTGTTTTTT.

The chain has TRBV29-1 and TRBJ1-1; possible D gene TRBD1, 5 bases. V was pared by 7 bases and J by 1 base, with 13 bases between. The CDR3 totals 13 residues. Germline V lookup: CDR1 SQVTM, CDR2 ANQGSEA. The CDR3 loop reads CSASTQGNTEAFF. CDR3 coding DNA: TGCAGCGCGTCTACTCAGGGGAACACTGAAGCTTTCTTT.

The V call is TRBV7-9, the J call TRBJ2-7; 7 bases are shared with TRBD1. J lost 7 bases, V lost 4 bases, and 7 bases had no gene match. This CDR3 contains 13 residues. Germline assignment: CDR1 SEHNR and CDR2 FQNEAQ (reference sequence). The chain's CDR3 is CASSSDRTWEQYF. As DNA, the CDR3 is TGTGCCAGCAGCTCGGACAGGACGTGGGAGCAGTACTTC.

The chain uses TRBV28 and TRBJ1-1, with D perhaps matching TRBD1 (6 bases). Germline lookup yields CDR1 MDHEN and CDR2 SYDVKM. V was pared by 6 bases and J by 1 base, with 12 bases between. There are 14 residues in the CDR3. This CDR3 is CASRPTGQNTEAFF. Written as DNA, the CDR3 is TGTGCCAGCAGACCTACAGGGCAGAACACTGAAGCTTTCTTT.

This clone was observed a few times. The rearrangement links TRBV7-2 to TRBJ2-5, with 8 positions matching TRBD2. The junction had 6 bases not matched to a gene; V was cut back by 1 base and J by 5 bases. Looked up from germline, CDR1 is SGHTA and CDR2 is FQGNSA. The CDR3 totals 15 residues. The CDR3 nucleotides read TGTGCCAGCAGCTTAGACGGGGGGGCACCTGAGACCCAGTACTTC. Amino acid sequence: CASSLDGGAPETQYF.

The CDR3 here is CASSYPGTSGGPNYNEQFF. DNA of the CDR3: TGTGCCAGCAGTTACCCAGGGACTAGCGGGGGGCCCAATTACAATGAGCAGTTCTTC. The chain couples TRBV6-2 or TRBV6-3 to TRBJ2-1, with 15 bases lining up with TRBD2. Germline CDR1 and CDR2: MNHEY and SVGEGT. The CDR3 is made up of 19 amino acids. With V trimmed by 2 bases and J by 4 bases, 9 bases remained unmatched.

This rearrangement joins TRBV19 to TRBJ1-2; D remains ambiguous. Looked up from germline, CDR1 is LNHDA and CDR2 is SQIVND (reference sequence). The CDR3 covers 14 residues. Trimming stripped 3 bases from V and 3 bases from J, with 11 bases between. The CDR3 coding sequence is TGTGCCAGTAGTATTTTGCACTCCGACTATGGCTACACCTTC. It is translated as CASSILHSDYGYTF.

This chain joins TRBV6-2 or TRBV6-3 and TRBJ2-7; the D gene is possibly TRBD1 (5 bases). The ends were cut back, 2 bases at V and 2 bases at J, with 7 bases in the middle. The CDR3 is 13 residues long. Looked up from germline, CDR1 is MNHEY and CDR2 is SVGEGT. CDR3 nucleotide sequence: TGTGCCAGCAGTTACAGGGGCCCCTACGAGCAGTACTTC. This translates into CASSYRGPYEQYF.

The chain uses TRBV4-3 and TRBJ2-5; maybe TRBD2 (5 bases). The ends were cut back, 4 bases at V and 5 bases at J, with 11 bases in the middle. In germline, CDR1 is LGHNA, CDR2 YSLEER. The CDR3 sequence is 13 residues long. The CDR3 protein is CASSRNPGETQYF. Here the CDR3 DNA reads TGCGCCAGCAGCCGCAACCCGGGGGAGACCCAGTACTTC.

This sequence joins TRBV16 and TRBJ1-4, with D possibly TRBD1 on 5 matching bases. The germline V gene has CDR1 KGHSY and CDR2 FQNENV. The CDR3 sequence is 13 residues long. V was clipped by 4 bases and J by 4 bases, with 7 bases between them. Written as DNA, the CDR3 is TGTGCCAGCAGCCCCGGGGGTAATGAAAAACTGTTTTTT. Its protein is CASSPGGNEKLFF.

In DNA form, the CDR3 reads TGTGCCAGCACCGGGGGGGAAGTAGGGACGCAGTATTTT. Translated: CASTGGEVGTQYF. The rearrangement joins TRBV27 to TRBJ2-3, with 8 bases lining up with TRBD2. V lost 7 bases, J lost 9 bases, and 9 bases stayed unmatched. CDR1 and CDR2 from the germline V gene are MNHEY and SMNVEV (reference sequence). The CDR3 length is 13 residues.

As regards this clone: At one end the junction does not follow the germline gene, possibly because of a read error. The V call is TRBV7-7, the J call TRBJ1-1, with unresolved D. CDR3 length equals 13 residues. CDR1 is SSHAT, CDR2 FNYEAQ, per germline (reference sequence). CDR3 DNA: TGTGCTAGCAGCTTAGTAGCCTGGACTGAAGCTTTCTTT. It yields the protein CASSLVAWTEAFF.

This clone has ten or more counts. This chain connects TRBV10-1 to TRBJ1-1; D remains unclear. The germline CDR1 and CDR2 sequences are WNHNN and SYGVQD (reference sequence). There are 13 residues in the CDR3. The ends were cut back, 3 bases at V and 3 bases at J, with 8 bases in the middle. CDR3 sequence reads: CASSETVDTEAFF. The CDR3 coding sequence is TGCGCCAGCAGTGAAACGGTTGACACTGAAGCTTTCTTT.